The sequence of this T cell receptor (beta chain) was determined in a study of glioma-infiltrating T cells after dendritic cell vaccination. Time point given: after dendritic cell vaccination, including at tumor progression/relapse. PBMC sampling occurred before vaccination, two weeks after the third dose, and at progression. As to this clone: The antigen is unknown.

Study results and limitations: Patients with more pretreatment TILs had longer time to progression and survival.

The primer mix had 60 V beta and 13 J beta primers. Clones were read by immunoSEQ multiplex PCR, and TCRdb kept only the in-frame ones, dropping some. In the table there are 50,000 to 75,000 clones, about 85% of which are singletons. Germline V gene lookup returns CDR1 MNHNS and CDR2 SASEGT. This CDR3 region has 13 residues. Trimming took 8 bases from V and 6 from J, leaving 16 bases between them. The chain couples TRBV6-1 to TRBJ1-1, with D tentatively TRBD1 (5 bases). Sequenced material: blood, taken after dendritic cell vaccination. The clonotype comes from a human donor with glioblastoma. CDR3 sequence (DNA): TGTGCCAGCGGGGCCTCAGTCTGGCCTGAAGCTTTCTTT. Encoded protein: CASGASVWPEAFF.